The clone carrying this T cell receptor (beta chain) was observed a handful of times. This entry is derived from a study of patients and donors after allogeneic stem cell transplantation. Each CDR3 protein gets one entry after TCRdb re-called the RT-PCR reads with MiXCR. The sample has roughly 880,000 distinct CDR3 sequences, around 17% seen once; the top ten hold roughly 6.4%. The CDR3 contains 15 residues. CDR1 and CDR2 from the germline V gene are ENHRY and SYGVKD. V was trimmed by 6 bases and J by 4 bases, leaving 16 bases between them. The chain combines TRBV10-3 with TRBJ2-1, with D maybe TRBD2 (6 bases). The receptor was derived from a human donor who was either an allogeneic HSCT recipient or a stem cell or donor lymphocyte infusion donor (not recorded which). It is not recorded whose cells these are; they may come from a transplant donor. Specimen: blood, either unsorted or a sorted T cell fraction (not recorded which). The CDR3 sequence is CAISDPGTAYNEQFF. The CDR3 DNA follows: TGTGCCATCAGCGACCCCGGGACTGCTTACAATGAGCAGTTCTTC.